This passage covers 10 T cell receptor beta chains from one sample sequenced in a study of blood T cell repertoires in COVID-19. Assay: immunoSEQ multiplex PCR; the TCRdb copy retains only in-frame clones and omits some. The repertoire consists of roughly 97,000 clones, with over 75% occurring once and the leading ten covering about 1.7%. The sample was peripheral blood. The receptors stem from a man between 60 and 75 years old with acute or convalescent COVID-19.

This clone was counted only a few times. This chain joins TRBV6-1 and TRBJ1-1; 7 positions match TRBD1. Germline V lookup: CDR1 MNHNS, CDR2 SASEGT. The CDR3 totals 15 residues. J gave up 6 bases and V 3 bases, and 10 bases lay outside the gene matches. The CDR3 region is CASSELRGRSAEAFF. The DNA of the CDR3 is TGTGCCAGCAGTGAGTTGAGGGGGCGGTCCGCTGAAGCTTTCTTT.

This chain joins TRBV19 and TRBJ1-4; 12 bases are a match to TRBD1. The length of the CDR3 is 16 residues. After removal of 6 bases from V and 6 bases from J, the junction contained 8 bases not matched to a gene. CDR1 is LNHDA and CDR2 is SQIVND in the germline V gene (reference sequence). The CDR3 region is CASRSWGQGADEKLFF. In DNA, the CDR3 is TGTGCCAGTAGATCATGGGGACAGGGGGCAGATGAAAAACTGTTTTTT.

This clone has at least ten counts. The rearrangement uses TRBV11-2 and TRBJ1-2; tentative D call: TRBD1 (6 bases). V lost 1 base to trimming and J lost 6 bases, with 9 bases between them. CDR3 size: 13 residues. Germline V gene sequence: CDR1 SGHAT, CDR2 FQNNGV. The CDR3 DNA is TGTGCCAGCAGCTTAGGACAGGTTCATGGCTACACCTTC. It translates to CASSLGQVHGYTF. The whole variable domain, remainder taken from reference TRBV11-2 and TRBJ1-2, is EAGVAQSPRYKIIEKRQSVAFWCNPISGHATLYWYQQILGQGPKLLIQFQNNGVVDDSQLPKDRFSAERLKGVDSTLKIQPAKLEDSAVYLCASSLGQVHGYTFGSGTRLTVV.

This chain joins TRBV7-9 and TRBJ2-7; the D is unclear. Germline V gene lookup returns CDR1 SEHNR and CDR2 FQNEAQ (reference sequence). CDR3 length equals 11 residues. V dropped 4 bases and J dropped 2 bases, with 3 bases sitting between them. CDR3 protein: CASSSAYEQYF. For the CDR3, the DNA is TGTGCCAGCAGCTCTGCCTACGAGCAGTACTTC.

This clone has just one count. The chain recombines TRBV30 with TRBJ1-5, with D perhaps TRBD1 (6 bases). Germline V gene sequence: CDR1 GTSNPN, CDR2 SVGIG (reference sequence). The CDR3 extends over 13 amino acids. Trimming removed 5 bases at V and 2 bases at J, with 10 bases between. CDR3 DNA: TGTGCCTGGTCGAACAGGGGCAATCAGCCCCAGCATTTT. It codes for CAWSNRGNQPQHF.

Regarding this clone: This sample also contains other DNA sequences that code for the same CDR3. The rearrangement joins TRBV27 to TRBJ1-5, with D perhaps TRBD1 (6 bases). Trimming shortened V by 3 bases and J by 3 bases, and 9 bases separated the two germline ends. The CDR3 loop spans 14 amino acids. Germline-derived CDR1 and CDR2 are MNHEY and SMNVEV (reference sequence). The CDR3 sequence: CASSFTGNNQPQHF. The CDR3 nucleotides are TGTGCCAGCAGTTTTACAGGGAACAATCAGCCCCAGCATTTT.

This clone was detected only once. This sequence joins TRBV24-1 and TRBJ1-2; D gene ambiguous. CDR1 and CDR2 from the germline V gene are KGHDR and SFDVKD. The length of the CDR3 is 14 residues. Between the trimmed V and J ends, which lost 3 bases and 0 bases, there was a span of 7 bases. CDR3 nucleotides: TGTGCCACCAGTGATCGGTCTACTAACTATGGCTACACCTTC. Its protein is CATSDRSTNYGYTF.

This sequence joins TRBV5-1 and TRBJ1-1; 7 bases line up with TRBD1. Germline V gene lookup returns CDR1 SGHRS and CDR2 YFSETQ. After removal of 0 bases from V and 3 bases from J, the junction contained 5 bases not matched to a gene. The length of the CDR3 is 15 residues. In nucleotides, the CDR3 is TGCGCCAGCAGCTTGGGTGACAGGGACTACACTGAAGCTTTCTTT. It yields the protein CASSLGDRDYTEAFF.

This chain links TRBV3-1 (or the pseudogene TRBV3-2) with TRBJ1-4; tentative D call: TRBD1 (6 bases). This CDR3 contains 18 residues. CDR1 is LGHDT and CDR2 is YNNKEL in the germline V gene (reference sequence). Trimming took off 2 bases at V and 4 bases at J, with 20 bases between the two ends. The DNA for the CDR3 is TGTGCCAGCAGCCAATTAAAGAATCCGGGACAACGTAATGAAAAACTGTTTTTT. It is translated as CASSQLKNPGQRNEKLFF.

J is TRBJ1-2 and V is TRBV10-3, with 7 bases aligning to TRBD1. The CDR3 covers 14 residues. The germline V gene has CDR1 ENHRY and CDR2 SYGVKD. V shed 2 bases and J 4 bases; nucleotides not matched to a gene: 4. The DNA for the CDR3 is TGTGCCATCAGTGAGAAGGGACAGACCTATGGCTACACCTTC. Amino acid sequence: CAISEKGQTYGYTF.